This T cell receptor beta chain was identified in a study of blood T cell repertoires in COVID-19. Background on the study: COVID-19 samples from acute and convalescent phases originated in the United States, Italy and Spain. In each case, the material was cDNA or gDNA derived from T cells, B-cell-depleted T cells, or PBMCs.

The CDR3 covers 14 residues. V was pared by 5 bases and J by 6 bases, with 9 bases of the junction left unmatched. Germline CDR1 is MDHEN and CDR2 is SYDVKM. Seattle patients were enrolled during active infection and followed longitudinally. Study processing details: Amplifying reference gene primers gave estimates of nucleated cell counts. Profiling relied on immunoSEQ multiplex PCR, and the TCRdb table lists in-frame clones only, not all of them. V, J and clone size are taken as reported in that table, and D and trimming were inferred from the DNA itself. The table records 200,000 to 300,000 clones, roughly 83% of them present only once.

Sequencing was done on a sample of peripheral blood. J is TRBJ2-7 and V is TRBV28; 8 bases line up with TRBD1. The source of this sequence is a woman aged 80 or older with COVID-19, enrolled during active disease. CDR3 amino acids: CASSEGQGFGEQYV. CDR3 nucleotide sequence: TGTGCCAGCAGTGAAGGACAGGGCTTCGGCGAGCAGTACGTC.